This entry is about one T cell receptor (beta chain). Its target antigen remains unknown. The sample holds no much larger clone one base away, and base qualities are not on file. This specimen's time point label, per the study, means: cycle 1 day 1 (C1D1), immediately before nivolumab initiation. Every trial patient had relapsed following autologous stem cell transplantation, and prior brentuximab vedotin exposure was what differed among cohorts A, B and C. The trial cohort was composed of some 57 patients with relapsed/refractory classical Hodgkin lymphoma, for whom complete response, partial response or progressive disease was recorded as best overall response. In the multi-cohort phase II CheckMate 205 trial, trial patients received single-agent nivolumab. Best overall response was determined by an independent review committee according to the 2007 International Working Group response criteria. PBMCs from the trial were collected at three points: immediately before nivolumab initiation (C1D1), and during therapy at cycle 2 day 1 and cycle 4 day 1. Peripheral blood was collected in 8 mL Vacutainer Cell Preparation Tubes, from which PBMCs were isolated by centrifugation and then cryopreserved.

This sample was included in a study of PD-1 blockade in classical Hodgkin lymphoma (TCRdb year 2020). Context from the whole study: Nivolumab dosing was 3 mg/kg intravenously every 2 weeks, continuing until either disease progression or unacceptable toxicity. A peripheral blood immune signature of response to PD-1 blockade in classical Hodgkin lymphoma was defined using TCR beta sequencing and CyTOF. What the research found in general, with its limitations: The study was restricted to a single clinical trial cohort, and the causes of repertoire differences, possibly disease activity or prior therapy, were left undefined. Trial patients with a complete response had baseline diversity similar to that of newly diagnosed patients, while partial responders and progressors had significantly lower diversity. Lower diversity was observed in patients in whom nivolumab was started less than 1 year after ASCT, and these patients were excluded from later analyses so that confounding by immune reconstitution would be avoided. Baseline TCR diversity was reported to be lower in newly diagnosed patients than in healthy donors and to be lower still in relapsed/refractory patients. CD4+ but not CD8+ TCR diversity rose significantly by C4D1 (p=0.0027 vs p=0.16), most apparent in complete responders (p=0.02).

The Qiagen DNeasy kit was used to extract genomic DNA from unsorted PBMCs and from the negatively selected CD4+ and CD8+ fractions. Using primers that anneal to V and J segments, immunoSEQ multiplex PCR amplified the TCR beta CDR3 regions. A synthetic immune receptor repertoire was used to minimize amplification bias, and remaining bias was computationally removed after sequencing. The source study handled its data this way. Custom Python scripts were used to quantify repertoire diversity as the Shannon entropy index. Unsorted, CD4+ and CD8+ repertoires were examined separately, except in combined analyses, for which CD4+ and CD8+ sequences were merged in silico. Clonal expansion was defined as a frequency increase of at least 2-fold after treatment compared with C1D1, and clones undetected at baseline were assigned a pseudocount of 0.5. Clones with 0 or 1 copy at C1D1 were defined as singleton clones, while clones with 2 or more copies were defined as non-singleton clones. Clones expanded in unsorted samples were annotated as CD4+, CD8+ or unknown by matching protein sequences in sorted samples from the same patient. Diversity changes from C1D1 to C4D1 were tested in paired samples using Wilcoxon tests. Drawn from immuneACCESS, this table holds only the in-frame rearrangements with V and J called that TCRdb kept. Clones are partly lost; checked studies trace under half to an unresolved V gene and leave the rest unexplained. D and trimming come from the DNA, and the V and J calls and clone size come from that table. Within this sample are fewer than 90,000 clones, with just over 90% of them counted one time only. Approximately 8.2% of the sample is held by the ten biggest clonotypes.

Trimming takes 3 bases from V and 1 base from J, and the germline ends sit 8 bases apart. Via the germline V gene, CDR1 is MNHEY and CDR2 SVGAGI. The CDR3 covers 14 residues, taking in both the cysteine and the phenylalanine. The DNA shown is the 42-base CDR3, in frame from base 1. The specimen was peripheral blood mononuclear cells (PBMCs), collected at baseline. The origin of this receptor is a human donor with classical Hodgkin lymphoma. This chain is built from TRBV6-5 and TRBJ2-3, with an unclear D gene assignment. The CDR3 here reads CASSYVTGTDTQYF. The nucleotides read TGTGCCAGCAGTTATGTCACAGGCACAGATACGCAGTATTTT.